A selection of T cell receptor beta chains follows, all from one sample in a study of blood T cell repertoires in COVID-19. Measured with immunoSEQ multiplex PCR; TCRdb has only the in-frame clones, and not every one. The sample includes 110,000 or so clones, about 80% seen only once; the top ten take 5% to 7.5%. Material: peripheral blood. The origin of the receptors is a man aged 65 to 79 with acute or convalescent COVID-19. CDR3s include the opening cysteine and the closing phenylalanine or tryptophan. Each record gives: clone size, J gene, D gene, V gene, CDR3 protein, CDR3 DNA. D genes are given only for firm matches. Size values are once, few and many counts, or a class for expanded clones, and some rows have none.

once,TRBJ2-1,TRBD1,TRBV28,CASRTPGQGYNEQFF,TGTGCCAGCAGAACCCCGGGACAGGGATACAATGAGCAGTTCTTC
-,TRBJ1-2,TRBD1,TRBV3-1/TRBV3-2,CASSHRGLSYGYTF,TGTGCCAGCAGCCACAGGGGGCTTAGCTATGGCTACACCTTC
many,TRBJ2-7,-,TRBV27,CASSLNQQTEQYF,TGTGCCAGCAGTTTAAACCAACAGACCGAGCAGTACTTC
-,TRBJ2-1,TRBD2,TRBV14,CASSQDRGGSYNEQFF,TGTGCCAGCAGCCAAGATCGGGGGGGTTCCTACAATGAGCAGTTCTTC
-,TRBJ2-7,TRBD1,TRBV2,CASSDPGTVGDEQYF,TGTGCCAGCAGTGATCCAGGGACAGTAGGTGACGAGCAGTACTTC
-,TRBJ2-1,TRBD2,TRBV19,CASRLGGSNEQFF,TGTGCCAGTAGGCTTGGCGGGAGCAATGAGCAGTTCTTC
-,TRBJ1-5,-,TRBV3-1/TRBV3-2,CASSQRGSGNQPQHF,TGTGCCAGCAGCCAACGGGGGTCGGGCAATCAGCCCCAGCATTTT
-,TRBJ1-2,TRBD1,TRBV12-5,CASGLVRTGLGAGYTF,TGTGCTAGTGGTTTGGTACGGACAGGGTTAGGGGCCGGCTACACCTTC
-,TRBJ2-2,-,TRBV13,CASSLGQNTGELFF,TGTGCCAGCAGTCTAGGACAGAACACCGGGGAGCTGTTTTTT
-,TRBJ1-2,-,TRBV27,CASSFSTGMFGYTF,TGTGCCAGCAGTTTTAGTACAGGGATGTTTGGCTACACCTTC
-,TRBJ2-1,TRBD2,TRBV6-5,CASSLSGGGNEQFF,TGTGCCAGCAGTCTTAGCGGGGGCGGCAATGAGCAGTTCTTC
-,TRBJ2-5,-,TRBV5-1,CASSLIPSPVPRALGGPETQYF,TGCGCCAGCAGCTTAATTCCTTCGCCGGTACCGCGTGCTCTCGGCGGGCCAGAGACCCAGTACTTC
-,TRBJ2-3,TRBD2,TRBV5-1,CASSYDRGRADTQYF,TGCGCCAGCAGCTACGACCGAGGGAGGGCAGATACGCAGTATTTT
-,TRBJ1-3,-,TRBV12-3/TRBV12-4,CASSLRGTDTIYF,TGTGCCAGCAGCCTACGGGGGACGGACACCATATATTTT
few,TRBJ2-7,TRBD1,TRBV5-1,CASSLSPGQGGFEQYF,TGCGCCAGCAGCTTATCCCCGGGACAGGGAGGTTTCGAGCAGTACTTC
-,TRBJ1-6,-,TRBV11-2,CASSLVVGPNSPLHF,TGTGCCAGCAGCTTAGTGGTGGGGCCCAATTCACCCCTCCACTTT
-,TRBJ2-5,-,TRBV5-4,CASREVQGEETQYF,TGTGCCAGCAGAGAGGTCCAGGGCGAAGAGACCCAGTACTTC
-,TRBJ2-7,-,TRBV2,CASMPRRAARAEQYF,TGTGCCAGCATGCCAAGGAGGGCCGCCCGTGCCGAGCAGTACTTC
-,TRBJ2-5,TRBD1,TRBV29-1,CSVSRGSEETQYF,TGCAGCGTCTCCAGGGGGAGTGAGGAGACCCAGTACTTC
-,TRBJ2-7,-,TRBV11-3,CASKNSGQYF,TGTGCCAGCAAGAATTCAGGGCAGTACTTC
-,TRBJ2-2,TRBD1,TRBV4-1,CASSPPQGFGELFF,TGCGCCAGCAGCCCGCCACAGGGGTTCGGGGAGCTGTTTTTT
-,TRBJ2-7,TRBD1,TRBV4-2,CASSQTGTGIGEQYF,TGTGCCAGCAGCCAAACCGGGACAGGTATAGGGGAGCAGTACTTC
-,TRBJ2-7,TRBD1,TRBV4-1,CASSQQTGAYEQYF,TGCGCCAGCAGCCAACAGACAGGGGCCTACGAGCAGTACTTC
-,TRBJ2-4,TRBD2,TRBV19,CASSIVPSGRGAKNIQYF,TGTGCCAGTAGTATAGTCCCTAGCGGGAGGGGGGCCAAAAACATTCAGTACTTC
-,TRBJ1-4,TRBD1,TRBV3-1/TRBV3-2,CASKLTASGGEKLFF,TGTGCCAGTAAACTTACGGCATCAGGGGGTGAAAAACTGTTTTTT
-,TRBJ2-3,-,TRBV11-2,CASSLDRETATDTQYF,TGTGCCAGCAGCTTAGATCGTGAGACAGCCACAGATACGCAGTATTTT
-,TRBJ2-1,TRBD2,TRBV24-1,CATSETSGSTNYNEQFF,TGTGCCACCAGTGAAACTAGCGGGAGTACGAACTACAATGAGCAGTTCTTC
-,TRBJ1-2,TRBD1,TRBV18,CASSPAGTGSRDPNYGYTF,TGTGCCAGCTCACCTGCCGGGACAGGGAGTAGGGACCCCAACTATGGCTACACCTTC
-,TRBJ2-7,TRBD1,TRBV20-1,CSARQGFEQYF,TGCAGTGCCCGACAGGGCTTCGAGCAGTACTTC
-,TRBJ2-7,TRBD1,TRBV7-9,CASSSLGQRLYEQYF,TGTGCCAGCAGCTCTCTGGGACAGAGGCTCTACGAGCAGTACTTC
-,TRBJ2-2,-,TRBV7-9,CASRSYNTGELFF,TGTGCCAGCAGAAGCTATAACACCGGGGAGCTGTTTTTT
-,TRBJ2-3,TRBD2,TRBV7-8,CASSSHPPGTSPLQGGDTQYF,TGTGCCAGCAGCTCCCACCCGCCGGGGACTAGCCCGTTGCAGGGTGGAGATACGCAGTATTTT
-,TRBJ2-7,-,TRBV3-1/TRBV3-2,CASSPLAWGSYEQYF,TGTGCCAGCAGCCCCCTAGCGTGGGGGTCCTACGAGCAGTACTTC
-,TRBJ1-1,-,TRBV7-8,CASSLVFTRNTEAFF,TGTGCCAGCAGCTTAGTATTCACTAGGAACACTGAAGCTTTCTTT
-,TRBJ2-7,TRBD2,TRBV6-5,CASSYSGLAGAYEQYF,TGTGCCAGCAGTTACTCGGGGCTAGCGGGAGCCTACGAGCAGTACTTC
-,TRBJ2-2,TRBD2,TRBV11-2,CASSLLAGGPSGGELFF,TGTGCCAGCAGCTTGCTAGCGGGAGGGCCGAGTGGCGGGGAGCTGTTTTTT
few,TRBJ2-4,-,TRBV5-1,CASRPTSSSSKNIQYF,TGCGCCAGCAGACCTACTAGCAGCTCTAGCAAAAACATTCAGTACTTC
few,TRBJ1-3,-,TRBV6-8,CASSPLRQDSGNTIYF,TGTGCCAGCAGCCCCCTCCGACAGGATTCTGGAAACACCATATATTTT
-,TRBJ2-5,TRBD2,TRBV27,CASRLTGLAATAQYF,TGTGCCAGCAGACTTACAGGACTAGCGGCGACGGCCCAGTACTTC
-,TRBJ2-7,TRBD2,TRBV18,CASSPGLAEISSGKYF,TGTGCCAGCTCACCGGGACTAGCGGAGATATCCTCGGGAAAGTACTTC
-,TRBJ2-3,TRBD2,TRBV3-1/TRBV3-2,CASSRNSSGGTDTQYF,TGTGCCAGCAGCAGGAACTCTAGCGGGGGAACAGATACGCAGTATTTT
-,TRBJ2-1,-,TRBV2,CASGGRRTFNEQFF,TGTGCCAGCGGAGGCAGGCGGACTTTCAATGAGCAGTTCTTC
-,TRBJ2-5,-,TRBV28,CASSFQPGSQETQYF,TGTGCCAGCAGTTTCCAGCCGGGGAGCCAAGAGACCCAGTACTTC
-,TRBJ1-1,-,TRBV4-3,CASSQDRLEAFF,TGCGCCAGCAGCCAAGATCGACTTGAAGCTTTCTTT
-,TRBJ1-6,TRBD1,TRBV5-5,CASSSTGDSYNSPLHF,TGTGCCAGCAGTTCAACAGGGGACTCCTATAATTCACCCCTCCACTTT
-,TRBJ1-5,-,TRBV27,CASSQNGIYQQPQHF,TGTGCCAGCAGTCAAAACGGGATCTATCAGCAGCCCCAGCATTTT
-,TRBJ2-3,TRBD2,TRBV6-5,CASSYIRTSGGDTQYF,TGTGCCAGCAGTTATATTAGGACTAGCGGGGGGGATACGCAGTATTTT
once,TRBJ1-3,-,TRBV7-6,CASSLAHSSGNTIYF,TGTGCCAGCAGCTTAGCGCACAGCTCTGGAAACACCATATATTTT
-,TRBJ2-2,TRBD2,TRBV4-3,CASRPGLAVTGELFF,TGCGCCAGCAGGCCAGGACTAGCGGTCACCGGGGAGCTGTTTTTT
-,TRBJ2-7,TRBD2,TRBV6-4,CASLRPGRYEQYF,TGTGCCAGCTTAAGACCCGGGAGGTACGAGCAGTACTTC
-,TRBJ1-1,-,TRBV5-4,CASSLDRNTEAFF,TGTGCCAGCTCCCTTGACAGGAACACTGAAGCTTTCTTT